Each of the 5 T cell receptor beta chains below was sequenced from the same sample in a study of response to subunit inactivated influenza vaccine. TCRdb used MiXCR to reprocess the RT-PCR reads, holding one entry per CDR3 protein. The sample has over 400,000 distinct CDR3 sequences; around 9.9% are singletons. The sequenced sample was PBMCs from blood, obtained roughly 46 days after vaccination. All receptors come from a man aged 50 to 60 who received an inactivated influenza vaccine.

This clonotype was observed many times. The chain's CDR3 is CASSPTGSGPLHF. The CDR3 bases are TGTGCCAGCAGTCCGACAGGGAGCGGACCCCTCCACTTT. The rearrangement links TRBV12-3 or TRBV12-4 to TRBJ1-6, with 7 bases matching TRBD1. The junction had 7 bases not matched to a gene; V was cut back by 5 bases and J by 12 bases. This CDR3 region has 13 residues.

The DNA of the CDR3 is TGCAGTGCTAGAATAGGGGGGCCGAGTGAGCAGTTCTTC. It encodes CSARIGGPSEQFF. V and J are TRBV20-1 and TRBJ2-1; D might be TRBD1 or TRBD2, each matching 6 bases. The germline V gene encodes CDR1 DFQATT and CDR2 SNEGSKA (reference sequence). The V and J ends lost 2 bases and 9 bases respectively, with 14 bases between them. The CDR3 loop spans 13 amino acids.

The chain links TRBV20-1 to TRBJ2-5; D is possibly TRBD2 (5 bases). Germline assignment: CDR1 DFQATT and CDR2 SNEGSKA (reference sequence). CDR3 length: 14 amino acids. Trimming pared 6 bases from V and 4 bases from J, leaving 18 bases between. DNA for the CDR3: TGCAGTGCCGCGGGCAGGAGTTGGGGAGAGACCCAGTACTTC. As protein: CSAAGRSWGETQYF.

This clonotype was recorded many times. The chain combines TRBV4-2 with TRBJ1-2, with 8 positions matching TRBD1. CDR1 and CDR2 (germline): LGHNA, YNFKEQ. V lost 2 bases to trimming and J lost 7 bases; unmatched junction nucleotides: 6. This CDR3 is 14 amino acids long. The CDR3 reads CASSQHPGGAGYTF. DNA for the CDR3: TGTGCCAGCAGCCAACATCCAGGGGGCGCTGGCTACACCTTC.

The rearrangement uses TRBV28 and TRBJ2-7; 9 positions agree with TRBD1. CDR3 size: 14 residues. CDR1 and CDR2 (germline): MDHEN, SYDVKM. The junction had 7 bases not matched to a gene; V was cut back by 5 bases and J by 5 bases. The chain's CDR3 is CASSPRDRVHEQYF. The CDR3 nucleotides read TGTGCCAGCAGTCCCCGGGACAGGGTCCACGAGCAGTACTTC.